Shown below are 28 T cell receptor beta chains from a single sample sequenced in a study of T-cell reconstitution after alpha-beta-depleted transplantation in children. The TCRbeta library incorporated unique molecular identifiers. MiXCR, run by TCRdb on the PCR reads, gives a single entry per CDR3 protein. The sample holds 200,000 to 250,000 distinct CDR3 sequences, roughly a tenth seen once. This specimen was PBMCs, taken before TCRalphabeta/CD19-depleted stem cell transplant. All receptors come from a child under two years old with acute myeloid leukemia, due to receive a stem cell transplant.

This clonotype was counted only a few times. The V call is TRBV4-2, the J call TRBJ2-7; 11 bases match TRBD1. The CDR3 covers 16 residues. V trimming: 1 base; J trimming: 4 bases; junction bases outside the gene matches: 6. Germline CDR1 LGHNA, CDR2 YNFKEQ. The CDR3 DNA is TGTGCCAGCAGCCAAGGGGTCGGACAGGGGGCTTACGAGCAGTACTTC. Encoded protein: CASSQGVGQGAYEQYF.

This clonotype was picked up a small number of times. The chain carries TRBV7-2 and TRBJ2-3; TRBD1 is a possible D gene (5 bases). The CDR3 extends over 14 amino acids. The V gene's germline CDR1 is SGHTA and CDR2 FQGNSA. Trimming pared 5 bases from V and 1 base from J, leaving 10 bases between. The CDR3 here is CASSKDTRTDTQYF. In DNA, the CDR3 is TGTGCCAGCAGCAAGGACACCCGCACAGATACGCAGTATTTT.

This clonotype was detected ten times or more. The chain combines TRBV20-1 with TRBJ1-4; D ambiguous. The CDR3 is made up of 14 amino acids. V lost 3 bases, J lost 8 bases, and 16 bases lay in between. The V gene's germline CDR1 is DFQATT and CDR2 SNEGSKA (reference sequence). The chain's CDR3 is CSASEGMRGEKLFF. The CDR3 DNA reads TGCAGTGCTAGTGAAGGTATGAGAGGAGAAAAACTGTTTTTT.

This clonotype was seen at least ten times. The rearrangement joins TRBV10-3 to TRBJ2-1; D call uncertain. Germline values: CDR1 ENHRY, CDR2 SYGVKD. The CDR3 sequence is 16 residues long. V lost 0 bases, J lost 3 bases, and 12 bases lay in between. CDR3: CAISESKDLNYNEQFF. The CDR3 DNA reads as TGTGCCATCAGTGAGTCAAAGGATTTAAACTACAATGAGCAGTTCTTC.

The genes are TRBV3-1 and TRBJ2-2, with D tentatively TRBD1 (6 bases). Germline-derived CDR1 and CDR2 are LGHDT and YNNKEL (reference sequence). The CDR3 is 15 amino acids. The V gene lost 5 bases and the J gene lost 5 bases, with 15 bases spanning the gap. The CDR3: CASSETGHLTGELFF. The CDR3 region has the DNA TGTGCCAGCAGCGAAACGGGACACCTGACCGGGGAGCTGTTTTTT.

At least ten counts were recorded for this clonotype. The J gene is TRBJ2-7, the V gene TRBV7-2; D gene unclear. Trimming cost V 3 bases and J 5 bases, with 14 bases left between them. The CDR3 contains 14 residues. From germline, CDR1 is SGHTA and CDR2 FQGNSA. The CDR3 reads CASSFFQPSDEQYF. The CDR3 DNA reads TGTGCCAGCAGCTTTTTCCAGCCTTCGGACGAGCAGTACTTC.

Remarks on this clonotype: A read error is possible here, since a much larger clone lies one base away. The chain links TRBV29-1 to TRBJ2-3; D is uncertain. Trimming removed 7 bases at V and 6 bases at J, with 17 bases between. The CDR3 extends over 13 amino acids. Germline-derived CDR1 and CDR2 are SQVTM and ANQGSEA. This CDR3 reads CSAEPGPSDTQYF. Here the CDR3 DNA reads TGCAGCGCTGAGCCAGGCCCCTCCGATACGCAGTATTTT.

This clonotype was seen only a few times. The V gene is TRBV11-2, the J gene TRBJ1-4, with D possibly being TRBD1 (5 bases). V was clipped by 3 bases and J by 11 bases, with 13 bases between them. CDR3 length equals 13 residues. Germline loops: CDR1 SGHAT, CDR2 FQNNGV. The CDR3 here is CASSFIGGKKLFF. In DNA form, the CDR3 reads TGTGCCAGCAGCTTCATCGGGGGGAAGAAACTGTTTTTT.

This clonotype was seen repeatedly, ten times or more. Written as DNA, the CDR3 is TGCGCCAGCAGCTTGGACGAGTCGAGTGAAGCTTTCTTT. It codes for CASSLDESSEAFF. The chain carries TRBV5-1 and TRBJ1-1, with D unresolved. V lost 0 bases and J lost 7, with 10 bases in between. The V gene's germline CDR1 is SGHRS and CDR2 YFSETQ. The CDR3 sequence is 13 residues long.

This clonotype was seen many times. The rearrangement links TRBV29-1 to TRBJ1-1; D not resolved. Trimming removed 4 bases from V and 1 base from J, with 4 bases in between. The CDR3 sequence is 11 residues long. Germline loops: CDR1 SQVTM, CDR2 ANQGSEA. The CDR3 is CSVGQNTEAFF. CDR3 sequence (DNA): TGCAGCGTTGGACAGAACACTGAAGCTTTCTTT. The full variable domain, in which reference TRBV29-1 and TRBJ1-1 provide the parts outside the CDR3, is SAVISQKPSRDICQRGTSLTIQCQVDSQVTMMFWYRQQPGQSLTLIATANQGSEATYESGFVIDKFPISRPNLTFSTLTVSNMSPEDSSIYLCSVGQNTEAFFGQGTRLTVV.

This clonotype was detected many times. The rearrangement joins TRBV28 to TRBJ2-1, with 8 positions matching TRBD1. Germline V gene sequence: CDR1 MDHEN, CDR2 SYDVKM. Trimming cost V 4 bases and J 2 bases; bases outside gene matches: 10. This CDR3 has 17 amino acids. The CDR3 here is CASSSTTRQGTYNEQFF. The CDR3, as DNA: TGTGCCAGCAGTTCCACTACCCGACAGGGGACCTACAATGAGCAGTTCTTC.

This clonotype was seen repeatedly, ten times or more. The J gene is TRBJ1-5, the V gene TRBV6-2 or TRBV6-3; TRBD1 might be the D (6 bases). CDR3 length equals 14 residues. Germline V gene sequence: CDR1 MNHEY, CDR2 SVGEGT. Trimming took 6 bases from V and 7 from J, leaving 16 bases between them. The chain's CDR3 is CASRPTGFRQPQHF. The CDR3 nucleotides read TGTGCCAGCAGGCCGACAGGCTTCAGGCAGCCCCAGCATTTT.

In this sample, this clonotype turned up many times. J is TRBJ2-7 and V is TRBV3-1, with 8 nucleotides matching TRBD1. The V gene end was trimmed by 4 bases and the J gene end by 2 bases; junction bases not matched to a gene: 7. This CDR3 has 15 residues. CDR1 LGHDT and CDR2 YNNKEL come from the germline V gene (reference sequence). As DNA, the CDR3 is TGTGCCAGCAGCCGGACAGGACAGGGAACCTACGAGCAGTACTTC. Protein product: CASSRTGQGTYEQYF.

This clonotype was counted many times. The chain employs TRBV7-2 and TRBJ2-3, with unresolved D. The CDR3 extends over 17 amino acids. The germline V gene encodes CDR1 SGHTA and CDR2 FQGNSA. Trimming took off 4 bases at V and 0 bases at J, with 17 bases between the two ends. The CDR3 is CASSSPLVRPSTDTQYF. In DNA form, the CDR3 reads TGTGCCAGCAGCTCCCCACTCGTACGACCTAGCACAGATACGCAGTATTTT. Variable domain in full (rest from reference TRBV7-2 and TRBJ2-3): GAGVSQSPSNKVTEKGKDVELRCDPISGHTALYWYRQSLGQGLEFLIYFQGNSAPDKSGLPSDRFSAERTGGSVSTLTIQRTQQEDSAVYLCASSSPLVRPSTDTQYFGPGTRLTVL.

A note on this clonotype: A single base separates this from a much larger clone, so it may be a read error. V usage is TRBV30 and J usage is TRBJ2-7; D remains ambiguous. The CDR3 runs to 12 residues. Germline V CDR1 and CDR2: GTSNPN, SVGIG (reference sequence). CDR3 sequence (DNA): TGTGCCTGGAGTAAAGCCACCTACGAGCAGCACTTC. It codes for CAWSKATYEQHF.

The table lists this clonotype with many counts. The V gene is TRBV7-2, the J gene TRBJ1-2; no clear D gene. Per the germline V gene, CDR1 is SGHTA and CDR2 is FQGNSA. This CDR3 has 12 residues. Trimming left V 4 bases short and J 8 bases short, with 11 bases between. CDR3 coding DNA: TGTGCCAGCAGCTCTTCCCCGCTCGGCTACACCTTC. It encodes CASSSSPLGYTF.

This clonotype has more than one count but fewer than ten. V is TRBV13 and J is TRBJ1-1, with a tentative D call TRBD1 (6 bases). The CDR3 sequence is 14 residues long. CDR1 is PRHDT and CDR2 is FYEKMQ in the germline V gene (reference sequence). V lost 5 bases, J lost 1 base, and 11 bases lay in between. The CDR3 loop reads CASSPGHRNTEAFF. Written as DNA, the CDR3 is TGTGCCAGCAGCCCGGGACACCGGAACACTGAAGCTTTCTTT.

This clonotype has ten or more counts. V is TRBV7-7 and J is TRBJ2-2; no definite D call. V lost 1 base, J lost 6 bases, and 18 bases lay in between. Germline CDR1 SSHAT, CDR2 FNYEAQ (reference sequence). The CDR3 has 17 residues. The CDR3 loop reads CASSLGQKGGLSGELFF. CDR3 bases: TGTGCCAGCAGCTTAGGGCAGAAGGGCGGTCTCTCCGGGGAGCTGTTTTTT.

Many counts were recorded for this clonotype. The chain combines TRBV27 with TRBJ1-6, with D possibly being TRBD1 (5 bases). CDR1 and CDR2 (germline): MNHEY, SMNVEV (reference sequence). The CDR3 has 15 residues. Trimming took off 7 bases at V and 4 bases at J, with 14 bases between the two ends. The CDR3 DNA follows: TGTGCCAGCACCCAACCGGGACTTTATAATTCACCCCTCCACTTT. Translated, it gives CASTQPGLYNSPLHF.

This clonotype was counted at least ten times. This chain uses TRBV13 with TRBJ2-1; D is perhaps TRBD1 (5 bases). Germline V gene lookup returns CDR1 PRHDT and CDR2 FYEKMQ (reference sequence). The ends were cut back, 5 bases at V and 3 bases at J, with 29 bases in the middle. The CDR3 spans 20 residues. CDR3 protein: CASSPRQSYRAQARYNEQFF. The CDR3 DNA follows: TGTGCCAGCAGCCCCCGACAGTCTTACAGAGCCCAAGCTCGCTACAATGAGCAGTTCTTC. Looking up the rest from reference TRBV13 and TRBJ2-1 gives the full variable domain: AAGVIQSPRHLIKEKRETATLKCYPIPRHDTVYWYQQGPGQDPQFLISFYEKMQSDKGSIPDRFSAQQFSDYHSELNMSSLELGDSALYFCASSPRQSYRAQARYNEQFFGPGTRLTVL.

For this clonotype: A much larger clone sits a single nucleotide away, making a read error possible. The chain links TRBV7-9 to TRBJ1-2; TRBD1 might be the D (5 bases). Germline V gene sequence: CDR1 SEHNR, CDR2 FQNEAQ (reference sequence). The CDR3 consists of 16 residues. CDR3 nucleotides: TGTGCCGGCAGCCCGGGATGGGGGGAAGCTAACTATGGCTACACCTTC. Translated: CAGSPGWGEANYGYTF.

This clonotype came up many times. The gene calls are TRBV7-8 and TRBJ1-3; D remains ambiguous. Germline CDR1 and CDR2: SGHVS and FQNEAQ. The CDR3 totals 15 residues. The V and J ends lost 5 bases and 0 bases respectively, with 11 bases between them. The CDR3 here is CASSPLRSSGNTIYF. The CDR3 nucleotides are TGTGCCAGCAGCCCTCTCAGGAGCTCTGGAAACACCATATATTTT.

In its sample, this clonotype was seen many times. The chain links TRBV3-1 to TRBJ2-2; D is undetermined. The CDR3 has 16 amino acids. The germline V and J ends were trimmed by 0 bases and 7 bases, with 15 bases remaining between them. Looked up from germline, CDR1 is LGHDT and CDR2 is YNNKEL (reference sequence). As DNA, the CDR3 is TGTGCCAGCAGCCAAGAGTCAGGACGGAAGGGCGGGGAGCTGTTTTTT. Translating it yields CASSQESGRKGGELFF.

The chain employs TRBV7-7 and TRBJ2-2; the match to TRBD2 covers 11 bases. CDR1 and CDR2 (germline): SSHAT, FNYEAQ (reference sequence). The V and J ends lost 5 bases and 5 bases, in that order; junction bases with no gene match: 7. This CDR3 region has 16 residues. CDR3: CASSPRLAGKTGELFF. The DNA of the CDR3 is TGTGCCAGCAGCCCGCGACTAGCGGGAAAGACCGGGGAGCTGTTTTTT.

This clonotype appeared many times. The chain links TRBV11-2 to TRBJ2-3; TRBD2 aligns across 8 bases. V lost 4 bases to trimming and J lost 4 bases; unmatched junction nucleotides: 7. This CDR3 region has 15 residues. Per germline, CDR1 SGHAT and CDR2 FQNNGV. CDR3: CASSSSGGVADTQYF. The CDR3, as DNA: TGTGCCAGCAGCTCTTCCGGGGGGGTCGCAGATACGCAGTATTTT.

This clonotype has ten or more counts. The chain links TRBV7-2 to TRBJ1-2; D is undetermined. Germline assignment: CDR1 SGHTA and CDR2 FQGNSA. The CDR3 is 13 amino acids. V lost 5 bases, J lost 6 bases, and 13 bases lay in between. The DNA of the CDR3 is TGTGCCAGCAGCCTGCTCGGCATAAATGGCTACACCTTC. This encodes CASSLLGINGYTF.

CDR3 nucleotides: TGTGCCAGCAGCTTTTGGGGCGCGGAGACCCAGTACTTC. Residues: CASSFWGAETQYF. The J gene is TRBJ2-5, the V gene TRBV5-6; tentatively, D is TRBD1 (5 bases). The CDR3 extends over 13 amino acids. Germline V gene sequence: CDR1 SGHDT, CDR2 YYEEEE. V was cut by 2 bases and J by 5 bases, with 10 bases left in between.

Many counts were recorded for this clonotype. The chain employs TRBV27 and TRBJ2-2; D is perhaps TRBD1 (6 bases). CDR1 is MNHEY, CDR2 SMNVEV, per germline (reference sequence). The V end lost 6 bases, the J end lost 4 bases, and 12 bases lay between the germline ends. This CDR3 comprises 14 residues. This CDR3 is CASRWGPGTGELFF. In DNA, the CDR3 is TGTGCCAGCAGGTGGGGGCCGGGCACCGGGGAGCTGTTTTTT.